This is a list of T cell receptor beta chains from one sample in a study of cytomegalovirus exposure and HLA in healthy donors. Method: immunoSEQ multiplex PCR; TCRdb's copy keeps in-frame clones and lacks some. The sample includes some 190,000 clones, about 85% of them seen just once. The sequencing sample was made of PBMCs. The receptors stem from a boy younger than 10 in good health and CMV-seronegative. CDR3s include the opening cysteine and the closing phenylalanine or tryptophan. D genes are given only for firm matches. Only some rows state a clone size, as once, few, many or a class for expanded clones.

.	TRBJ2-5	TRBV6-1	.	TGTGCCAGCAGTTTAGATCCCCGGGAGACCCAGTACTTC	CASSLDPRETQYF
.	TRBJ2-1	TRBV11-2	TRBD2	TGTGCCAGCAGCCCCGGCCGGTGGGCGGGGGGCCGGTGGTACAATGAGCAGTTCTTC	CASSPGRWAGGRWYNEQFF
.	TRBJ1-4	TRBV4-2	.	TGTGCCAGCAGCCAAGATAGTGAAGAAAAACTGTTTTTT	CASSQDSEEKLFF
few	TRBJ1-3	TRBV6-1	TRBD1	TGTGCCAGTAGACTCCGAGGGGGCGGGAGAAACACCATATATTTT	CASRLRGGGRNTIYF
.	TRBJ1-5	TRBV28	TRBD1	TGTGCCAGCACCCGAGGGGGGACAGGGGGTACTCAGCCCCAGCATTTT	CASTRGGTGGTQPQHF
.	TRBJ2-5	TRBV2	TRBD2	TGTGCCAGCAGTGGGTTCTCAAGACTAGCGGGAGAGAGAGAGACCCAGTACTTC	CASSGFSRLAGERETQYF
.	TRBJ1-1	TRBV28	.	TGTGCCAGCAGTTTCATGAGGAACACTGAAGCTTTCTTT	CASSFMRNTEAFF
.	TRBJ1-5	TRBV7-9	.	TGTGCCAGCAGCTACGACTATAGCAATCAGCCCCAGCATTTT	CASSYDYSNQPQHF
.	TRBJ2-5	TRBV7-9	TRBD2	TGTGCCAGCAGCTTGACTAGCGGCCAAGAGACCCAGTACTTC	CASSLTSGQETQYF
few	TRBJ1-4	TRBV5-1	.	TGCGCCAGCAGCTTGGGTCCGGGAGGGTCTAATGAAAAACTGTTTTTT	CASSLGPGGSNEKLFF
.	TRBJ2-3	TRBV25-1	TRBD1	TGTGCCAGCCGAGACAGGGGGTCAAGGGCAGATACGCAGTATTTT	CASRDRGSRADTQYF
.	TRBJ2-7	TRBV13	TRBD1	TGTGCCAGCAGCAACGAACAGGGGAGCAACGAGCAGTACTTC	CASSNEQGSNEQYF
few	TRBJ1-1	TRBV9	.	TGTGCCAGCAGCGTAGAACGGGGGAACACTGAAGCTTTCTTT	CASSVERGNTEAFF
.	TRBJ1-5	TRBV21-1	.	TGTGCCAGCCGAAAAAAACCTGCCTCCATCGGGACAGGCCGACATCAGCCCCAGCATTTT	CASRKKPASIGTGRHQPQHF
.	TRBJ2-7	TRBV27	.	TGTGCCAGCAGTTCCACAGCATCGGGAAACGAGCAGTACTTC	CASSSTASGNEQYF
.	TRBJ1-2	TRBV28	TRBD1	TGTGCCAGCAGTCCCACGACAGGGCCAGCTAACTATGGCTACACCTTC	CASSPTTGPANYGYTF
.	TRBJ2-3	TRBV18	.	TGTGCCAGCTCACAAATAGCGAGGACTAGCACAGATACGCAGTATTTT	CASSQIARTSTDTQYF
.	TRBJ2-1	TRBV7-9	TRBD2	TGTGCCAGCAGGACTAGCGGGAGTTCGGGTGAGCAGTTCTTC	CASRTSGSSGEQFF
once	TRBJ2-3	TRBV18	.	TGTGCCAGCTCACCTATGACCCAGGGTTATATTGGGGATACGCAGTATTTT	CASSPMTQGYIGDTQYF
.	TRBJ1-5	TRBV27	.	TGTGCCAGCAGCACAGGGCGCCTCAATCAGCCCCAGCATTTT	CASSTGRLNQPQHF
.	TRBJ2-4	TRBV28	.	TGTGCCAGCAGTTTAGGGCAGTACTCCGGAAACATTCAGTACTTC	CASSLGQYSGNIQYF
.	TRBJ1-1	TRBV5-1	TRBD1	TGCGCCAGCAGGGGACAGGCGAACACTGAAGCTTTCTTT	CASRGQANTEAFF
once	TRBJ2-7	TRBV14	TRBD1	TGTGCCAGCAGCCGGGCAGGGGGCAGATACGAGCAGTACTTC	CASSRAGGRYEQYF
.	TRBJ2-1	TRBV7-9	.	TGTTCCAGCAGCCTATCTCTGAATGAGCAGTTCTTC	CSSSLSLNEQFF
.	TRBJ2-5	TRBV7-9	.	TGTTCCAGCAGCTCCACGCAGACACGTCAAGAGACCCAGTACTTC	CSSSSTQTRQETQYF
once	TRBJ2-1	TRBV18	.	TGTGCCAGCTCACCACTCCTGTGGGCGCACTCCTACAATGAGCAGTTCTTC	CASSPLLWAHSYNEQFF
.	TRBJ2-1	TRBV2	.	TGTGCCAGCAGGAGAGGCTTTGGGGCACCGGGCGCGCAGTTCTTC	CASRRGFGAPGAQFF
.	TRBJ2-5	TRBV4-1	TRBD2	TGCGCCAGCAGCACGGGACTAGCGGGGTCAGAGACCCAGTACTTC	CASSTGLAGSETQYF
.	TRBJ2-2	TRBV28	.	TGTGCCAGCAGTTTCGGGGGAAAGGGTGCCGGGGAGCTGTTTTTT	CASSFGGKGAGELFF
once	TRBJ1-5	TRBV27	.	TGTGCCAGCAGTTTTGAGGGTGGGACCCAGCATTTT	CASSFEGGTQHF
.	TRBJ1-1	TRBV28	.	TGTGCCAGCAGTTTCCTGGGTGTAGTAGGGAGCACTGAAGCTTTCTTT	CASSFLGVVGSTEAFF
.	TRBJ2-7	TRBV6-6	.	TGTGCCAGCAGTTACTCCAGGGTCGTGAGGGAGCAGTACTTC	CASSYSRVVREQYF
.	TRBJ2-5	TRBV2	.	TGTGCCAGAAACACAGAGAACCAAGAGACCCAGTACTTC	CARNTENQETQYF
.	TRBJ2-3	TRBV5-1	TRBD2	TGCGCCAGCAGCTTGGAAACTAGCGGGAGGGCCCTCTCACCAGATACGCAGTATTTT	CASSLETSGRALSPDTQYF
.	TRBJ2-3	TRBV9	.	TGTGCCAGCAGCGTAGTTCTATCAGATACGCAGTATTTT	CASSVVLSDTQYF
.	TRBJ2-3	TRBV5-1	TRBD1	TGCGCCAGCAGTTGGGACAGAAGCACAGATACGCAGTATTTT	CASSWDRSTDTQYF
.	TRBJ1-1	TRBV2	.	TGTGCCAGCTCGGGGACTGAAGCTTTCTTT	CASSGTEAFF
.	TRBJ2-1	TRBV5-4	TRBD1	TGTGCCAGCAGCCCGGGGGACAGGGATAGAGTGGGTGAGCAGTTCTTC	CASSPGDRDRVGEQFF
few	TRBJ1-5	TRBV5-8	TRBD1	TGTGCCAGCAGCCATCGGACAGGGCGTCAGCCCCAGCATTTT	CASSHRTGRQPQHF
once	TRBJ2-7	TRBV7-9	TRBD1	TGTGCCAGCAGCCGCCGGGACAGAGCCTACGAGCAGTACTTC	CASSRRDRAYEQYF
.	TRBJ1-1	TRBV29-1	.	TGCAGCGCCCGAGAGGGCAGACTGAACACTGAAGCTTTCTTT	CSAREGRLNTEAFF
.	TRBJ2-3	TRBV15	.	TGTGCCACCAGCAGGCGTCCCCGGGTTAGCACAGATACGCAGTATTTT	CATSRRPRVSTDTQYF
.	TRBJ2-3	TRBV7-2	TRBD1	TGTGCCAGCAGCGCGCCGACAGGGTTTGGAGATACGCAGTATTTT	CASSAPTGFGDTQYF
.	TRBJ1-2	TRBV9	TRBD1	TGTGCCAGCAGCGCGACGTCCCAGGGGGCGGGTGGCTACACCTTC	CASSATSQGAGGYTF
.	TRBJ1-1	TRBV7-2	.	TGTGCCAGCAGCTTCTGGAACACTGAAGCTTTCTTT	CASSFWNTEAFF
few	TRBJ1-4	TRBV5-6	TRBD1	TGTGCCAGCAGCTTCCGCGACAGGGAGAATGAAAAACTGTTTTTT	CASSFRDRENEKLFF
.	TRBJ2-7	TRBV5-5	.	TGTGCCAGCAGCTCCGTCGTCGACGAGCAGTACTTC	CASSSVVDEQYF